One sample yielded the 15 T cell receptor beta chains listed below, sequenced in a study of read filtering for tumor transcriptome and immune sequencing. Molecular barcoded adaptors covering alpha/delta and beta/gamma chains were used on 400 ng RNA. TCRdb redid the calling of the reads with MiXCR, one entry per CDR3 protein. This table has over 50,000 distinct CDR3 sequences, around 21% appearing once. The sample comprised a population of CD138-negative cells sorted from bone marrow. The receptors here all came from a donor aged 40 or over with multiple myeloma.

This clonotype was seen many times. The chain has TRBV28 and TRBJ1-1; 7 bases align to TRBD1. Per the germline V gene, CDR1 is MDHEN and CDR2 is SYDVKM. J gave up 4 bases and V 6 bases, and 2 bases lay outside the gene matches. The CDR3 has 12 residues. This CDR3 reads CASRAGGTEAFF. The CDR3 region has the DNA TGTGCCAGCAGAGCAGGGGGCACTGAAGCTTTCTTT.

This clonotype appeared a few times. The V and J genes are TRBV5-1 and TRBJ1-5; possible D gene TRBD1, 5 bases. Trimming pared 0 bases from V and 3 bases from J, leaving 10 bases between. The germline V gene has CDR1 SGHRS and CDR2 YFSETQ. The CDR3 totals 15 residues. This CDR3 reads CASSLGDGSNQPQHF. The CDR3 nucleotides read TGCGCCAGCAGCTTGGGGGACGGATCCAATCAGCCCCAGCATTTT.

Notes on this clonotype: This may come from a read error, since a much larger clone is one base off. V gene TRBV2 combines with J gene TRBJ2-7; D remains ambiguous. The CDR3 is 15 residues long. Trimming removed 1 base at V and 3 bases at J, with 13 bases between. Germline V gene lookup returns CDR1 SNHLY and CDR2 FYNNEI. CDR3 sequence (DNA): TGTGCCAGCAGTGAAGAGGTTAGTGGGAACTACGAGCAGTACTTC. It yields the protein CASSEEVSGNYEQYF.

Concerning this clonotype itself: This may be a read error: a much more frequent sequence differs by one nucleotide. The CDR3 region is CASSPPTNRAGNGKLFF. CDR3 DNA: TGTGCCAGCTCACCACCGACCAATCGGGCAGGGAATGGAAAACTGTTTTTT. The genes are TRBV18 and TRBJ1-4; a possible D gene is TRBD1 (5 bases). This CDR3 region has 17 residues. Germline CDR1 KGHSH, CDR2 LQKENI.

This clonotype was observed many times. This chain uses TRBV29-1 with TRBJ2-5, with TRBD1 as a possible D gene (8 bases). Trimming cost V 7 bases and J 5 bases, with 17 bases left between them. CDR1 and CDR2 from the germline V gene are SQVTM and ANQGSEA. The CDR3 totals 13 residues. The CDR3 reads CSGGDRTRETQYF. The CDR3 DNA is TGCAGCGGGGGGGACAGGACTAGGGAGACCCAGTACTTC.

As to this clonotype: A far larger clone differs by one base, so this is likely a read error. V is TRBV20-1 and J is TRBJ1-6; D is perhaps TRBD1 (6 bases). The J call may be wrong; the DNA end is better matched by TRBJ1-1. There are 13 residues in the CDR3. Germline lookup yields CDR1 DFQATT and CDR2 SNEGSKA (reference sequence). This chain's CDR3 is CSAPQGKSSEAFF. DNA of the CDR3: TGCAGTGCTCCGCAGGGGAAGAGCTCTGAAGCTTTCTTT.

A remark on this clonotype: A much larger clone differs from this one at a single base, so this may be a read error. The J gene is TRBJ1-1, the V gene TRBV20-1, with a tentative D call TRBD1 (5 bases). The germline V gene has CDR1 DFQATT and CDR2 SNEGSKA (reference sequence). This CDR3 is 12 amino acids long. Trimming shortened V by 6 bases and J by 6 bases, and 14 bases separated the two germline ends. CDR3 coding DNA: TGCAGTGCGGGTGGGGGGAAGTCTGAAGCTTTCTTT. This sequence encodes CSAGGGKSEAFF.

There are many counts of this clonotype. The V call is TRBV12-5, the J call TRBJ1-4, with no clear D. The CDR3 runs to 15 residues. Looked up from germline, CDR1 is LGHNT and CDR2 is FRNRAP. The V gene lost 0 bases and the J gene lost 8 bases, with 13 bases spanning the gap. In DNA, the CDR3 is TGTGCTAGTGGTTTGGTTACAAGAAATGTAGAAAAACTGTTTTTT. It specifies CASGLVTRNVEKLFF.

This clonotype was recorded many times. The genes are TRBV7-2 and TRBJ2-2; 16 bases match TRBD2. CDR3 size: 23 residues. V dropped 1 base and J dropped 5; count of bases not matched to a gene: 19. Germline values: CDR1 SGHTA, CDR2 FQGNSA. The CDR3 reads CASSLVVGRPGLAGGPRTGELFF. In DNA form, the CDR3 reads TGTGCCAGCAGCTTAGTTGTGGGCAGGCCGGGACTAGCGGGAGGGCCGCGAACCGGGGAGCTGTTTTTT.

This clonotype was counted many times. V is TRBV3-1 and J is TRBJ2-1; 12 bases match TRBD2. The V and J ends lost 4 bases and 7 bases, in that order; junction bases with no gene match: 5. The CDR3 has 15 amino acids. The germline gives CDR1 LGHDT, CDR2 YNNKEL (reference sequence). As DNA, the CDR3 is TGTGCCAGCAGCCGGACTAGCGGGGTTTATAATGAGCAGTTCTTC. Translation gives CASSRTSGVYNEQFF.

As for this clonotype: This clone may be a read error of a much larger clone one base away. The CDR3 end shows no conserved phenylalanine or tryptophan, and so a read error is likely. The chain combines TRBV28 with TRBJ2-6; no clear D. This CDR3 contains 15 residues. The V and J ends lost 6 bases and 0 bases respectively, with 9 bases between them. The germline gives CDR1 MDHEN, CDR2 SYDVKM. CDR3: CASRPRSSGANVLTI. The CDR3 DNA is TGTGCCAGCAGACCAAGGAGCTCTGGGGCCAACGTCCTGACTATC.

This chain connects TRBV10-3 to TRBJ2-3; perhaps D is TRBD1 or TRBD2 (6 bases each). Germline assignment: CDR1 ENHRY and CDR2 SYGVKD. CDR3 length equals 15 residues. Trimming shortened V by 3 bases and J by 2 bases, and 12 bases separated the two germline ends. CDR3 sequence reads: CAISDPGAPTDTQYF. CDR3 nucleotide sequence: TGTGCCATCAGTGATCCGGGGGCTCCCACAGATACGCAGTATTTT.

Regarding this clonotype: At one of its ends the junction is not consistent with the germline gene, which may arise from a read error. The CDR3 DNA reads as TGCGCCGGCAGCCAAACCGACAGGGAGGCCCAGCCCCAGCATTTT. Amino acid sequence: CAGSQTDREAQPQHF. The genes are TRBV5-8 and TRBJ1-5; TRBD1 matches 7 bases. The CDR3 totals 15 residues. Germline V CDR1 and CDR2: SGHTS, YDEGEE.

This rearrangement joins TRBV20-1 to TRBJ2-3, with TRBD2 identical over 8 bases. The ends lost 1 base at V and 5 bases at J; junction bases unmatched: 5. The CDR3 totals 14 residues. Germline CDR1 is DFQATT and CDR2 is SNEGSKA (reference sequence). Here the CDR3 DNA reads TGCAGTGCTAGAGCAGCGGGAGAAAGAGATACGCAGTATTTT. Translating it yields CSARAAGERDTQYF.

This clonotype was counted ten times or more. The gene calls are TRBV4-2 and TRBJ1-4, with TRBD1 as a possible D gene (5 bases). The ends were cut back, 0 bases at V and 5 bases at J, with 13 bases in the middle. The CDR3 covers 16 residues. Germline loops: CDR1 LGHNA, CDR2 YNFKEQ. The CDR3 bases are TGTGCCAGCAGCCAAGATCATTCCGGGGCGAATGAAAAACTGTTTTTT. Its protein product is CASSQDHSGANEKLFF.